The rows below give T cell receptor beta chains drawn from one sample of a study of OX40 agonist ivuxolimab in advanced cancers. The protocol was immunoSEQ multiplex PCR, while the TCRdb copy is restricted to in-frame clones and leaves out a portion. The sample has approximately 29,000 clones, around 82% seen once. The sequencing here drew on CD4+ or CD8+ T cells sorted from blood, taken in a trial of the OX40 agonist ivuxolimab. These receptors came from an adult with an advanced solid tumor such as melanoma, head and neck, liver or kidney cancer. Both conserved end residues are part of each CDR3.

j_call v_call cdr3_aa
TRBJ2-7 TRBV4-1 CASSQDGEEQYF
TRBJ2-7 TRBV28 CASTWTGSSYEQYF
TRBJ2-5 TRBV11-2 CASSKGLAEQETQYF
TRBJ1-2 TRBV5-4 CASSLRGQGADGYTF
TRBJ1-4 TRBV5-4 CASSFGPATNEKLFF
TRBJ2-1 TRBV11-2 CASSLVWGQDEQFF
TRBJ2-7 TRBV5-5 CASSLGSQGWEQYF
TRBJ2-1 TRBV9 CASSVEGTIGRGPYNEQFF
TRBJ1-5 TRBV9 CASSVEGGSQPQHF
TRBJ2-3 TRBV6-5 CASRAATQYF
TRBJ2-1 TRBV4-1 CASSHVGDEQFF
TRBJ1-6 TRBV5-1 CASSLVGTGGNSPLHF
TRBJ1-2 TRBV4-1 CASSQTDRGDYGYTF
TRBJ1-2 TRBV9 CASSVEGGFWVAGYTF
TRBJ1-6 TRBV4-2 CASSQGLGSPLHF
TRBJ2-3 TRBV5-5 CASSPSGGPDTQYF
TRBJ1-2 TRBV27 CASSQQGSYGYTF
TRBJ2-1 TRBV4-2 CASSQALTSDEQFF
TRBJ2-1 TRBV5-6 CASSLWTENEQFF
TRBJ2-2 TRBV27 CASSPYPGTNTGELFF
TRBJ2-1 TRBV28 CASLKGGNEQFF
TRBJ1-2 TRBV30 CAWSVGSSWTDGYTF
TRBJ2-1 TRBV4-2 CASSQDRPGSYNEQFF
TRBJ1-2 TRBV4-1 CASSQGILEGYGYTF
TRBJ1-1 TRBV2 CASSHRWNTEAFF
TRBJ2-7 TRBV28 CASSLAPGQGSDEQYF
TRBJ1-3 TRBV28 CASSLPGSGNTIYF
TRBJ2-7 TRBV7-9 CASSLGTGAYEQYF
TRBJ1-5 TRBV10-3 CAISVDILRGDQPQHF
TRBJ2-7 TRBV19 CASSISTGDYEQYF
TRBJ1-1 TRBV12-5 CASGLEANTEAFF
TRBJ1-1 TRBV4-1 CASSQATQGVIEAFF
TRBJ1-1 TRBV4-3 CASSQKRGEAFF
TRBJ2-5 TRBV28 CASSLTGVQETQYF
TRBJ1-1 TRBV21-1 CASSSKRGTSNTEAFF
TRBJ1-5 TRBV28 CASSRWGQPQHF
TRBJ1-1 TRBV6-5 CASTNYIPNSEAFF
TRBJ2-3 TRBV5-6 CASSFVTPGGKTDTQYF